This TCR beta chain was obtained from a study of beta chain features in type 1 diabetes. Overall study: There were some 100,000,000 sorted cells examined across all samples. Study results and limitations: Patients and controls would share equally any PCR tilt toward shorter templates. The study found fewer insertions and more deletions at VDJ junctions in type 1 diabetes patients.

Points on this clone: What it recognizes is unknown.

The study reverse transcribed the entire isolated RNA, so it sequenced expressed TCRB transcripts. Here immunoSEQ multiplex PCR was the method, and the copy in TCRdb shows in-frame clones only, minus some. The table has 130,000 or so clones, 9.7% seen once. The germline CDR1 and CDR2 sequences are MGHRA and YSYEKL. The CDR3 runs 16 residues. Trimming pared 0 bases from V and 8 bases from J, leaving 16 bases between. The sequenced sample was central memory CD4+ T cells from blood. The TCR was taken from a woman between 35 and 50 years old in good health. This chain uses TRBV4-1 with TRBJ1-4; D remains unclear. In DNA, the CDR3 is TGCGCCAGCAGCCAAGATGACTTGGGAGGTCAGGAAAAACTGTTTTTT. Translated, it gives CASSQDDLGGQEKLFF.